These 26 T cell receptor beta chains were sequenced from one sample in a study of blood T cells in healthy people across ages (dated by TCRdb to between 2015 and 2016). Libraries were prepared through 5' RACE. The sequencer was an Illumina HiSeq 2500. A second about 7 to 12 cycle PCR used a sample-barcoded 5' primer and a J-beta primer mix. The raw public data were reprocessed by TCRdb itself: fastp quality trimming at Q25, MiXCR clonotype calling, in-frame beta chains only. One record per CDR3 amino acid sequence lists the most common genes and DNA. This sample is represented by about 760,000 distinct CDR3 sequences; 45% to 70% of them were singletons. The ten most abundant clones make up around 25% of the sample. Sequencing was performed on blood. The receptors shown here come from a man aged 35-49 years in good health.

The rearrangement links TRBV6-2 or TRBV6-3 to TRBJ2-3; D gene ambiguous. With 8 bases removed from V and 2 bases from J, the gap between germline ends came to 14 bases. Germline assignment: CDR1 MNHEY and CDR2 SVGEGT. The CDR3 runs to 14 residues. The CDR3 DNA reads TGTGCCAGCGGACGATGGACGGACACAGATACGCAGTATTTT. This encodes CASGRWTDTDTQYF.

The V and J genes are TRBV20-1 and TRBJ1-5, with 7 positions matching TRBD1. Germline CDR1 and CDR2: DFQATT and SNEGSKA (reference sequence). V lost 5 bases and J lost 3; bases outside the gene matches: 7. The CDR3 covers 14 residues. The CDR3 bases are TGCAGTGCTCCTTTCCAGGGGGTCAATCAGCCCCAGCATTTT. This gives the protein CSAPFQGVNQPQHF.

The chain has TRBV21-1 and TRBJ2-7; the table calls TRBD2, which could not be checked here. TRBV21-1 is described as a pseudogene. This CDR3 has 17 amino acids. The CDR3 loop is CASSKARGGLAGDEQYF. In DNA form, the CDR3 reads TGTGCCAGCAGCAAAGCGCGGGGGGGACTAGCGGGAGACGAGCAGTACTTC.

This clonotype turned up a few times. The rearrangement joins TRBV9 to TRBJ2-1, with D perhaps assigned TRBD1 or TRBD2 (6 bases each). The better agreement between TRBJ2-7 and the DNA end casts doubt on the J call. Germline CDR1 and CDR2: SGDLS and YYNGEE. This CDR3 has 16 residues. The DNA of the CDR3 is TGTGCCAGCAGCGTAGGTTCAGGGGAGGTCTACAATGAGCAGTACTTC. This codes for CASSVGSGEVYNEQYF.

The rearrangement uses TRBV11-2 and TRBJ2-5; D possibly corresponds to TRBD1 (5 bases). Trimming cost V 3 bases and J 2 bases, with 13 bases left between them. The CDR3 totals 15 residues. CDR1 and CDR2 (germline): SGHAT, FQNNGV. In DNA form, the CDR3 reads TGTGCCAGCAGCTTTGATGCCGGACAACAAGAGACCCAGTACTTC. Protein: CASSFDAGQQETQYF.

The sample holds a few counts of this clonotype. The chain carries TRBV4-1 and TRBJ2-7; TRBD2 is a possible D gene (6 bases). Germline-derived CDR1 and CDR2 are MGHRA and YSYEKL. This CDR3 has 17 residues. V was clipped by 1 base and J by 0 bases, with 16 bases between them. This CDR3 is CASSQVGGAQISYEQYF. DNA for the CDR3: TGCGCCAGCAGCCAAGTAGGAGGGGCGCAGATCTCCTACGAGCAGTACTTC.

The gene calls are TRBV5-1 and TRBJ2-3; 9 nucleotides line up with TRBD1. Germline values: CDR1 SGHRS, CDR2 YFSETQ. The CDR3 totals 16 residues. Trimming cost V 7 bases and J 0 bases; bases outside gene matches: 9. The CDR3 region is CASSPGTGISTDTQYF. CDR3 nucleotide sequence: TGCGCCAGCTCTCCCGGGACAGGGATTAGCACAGATACGCAGTATTTT.

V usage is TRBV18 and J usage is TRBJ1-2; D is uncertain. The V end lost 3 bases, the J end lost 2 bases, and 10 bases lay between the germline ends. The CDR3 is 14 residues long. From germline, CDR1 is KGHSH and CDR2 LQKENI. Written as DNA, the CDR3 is TGTGCCAGCTCACCGGGTCCTTCCAACTATGGCTACACCTTC. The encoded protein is CASSPGPSNYGYTF. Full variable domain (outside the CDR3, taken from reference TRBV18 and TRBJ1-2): NAGVMQNPRHLVRRRGQEARLRCSPMKGHSHVYWYRQLPEEGLKFMVYLQKENIIDESGMPKERFSAEFPKEGPSILRIQQVVRGDSAAYFCASSPGPSNYGYTFGSGTRLTVV.

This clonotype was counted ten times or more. The CDR3 sequence: CASSPSVPGLAGGSNIQYF. The CDR3 coding sequence is TGTGCCAGCAGCCCGTCAGTCCCGGGACTAGCGGGAGGCTCGAACATTCAGTACTTC. The chain is built from TRBV7-2 and TRBJ2-4, with TRBD2 matching 15 bases. CDR3 size: 19 residues. V gave up 5 bases and J gave up 7 bases; unmatched junction bases: 15. From germline, CDR1 is SGHTA and CDR2 FQGNSA.

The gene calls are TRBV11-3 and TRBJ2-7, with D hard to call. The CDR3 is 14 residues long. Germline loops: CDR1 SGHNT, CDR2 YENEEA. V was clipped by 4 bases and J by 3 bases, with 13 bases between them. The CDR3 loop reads CASSSASGDYEQYF. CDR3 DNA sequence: TGTGCCAGCAGCTCCGCCTCCGGAGACTACGAGCAGTACTTC.

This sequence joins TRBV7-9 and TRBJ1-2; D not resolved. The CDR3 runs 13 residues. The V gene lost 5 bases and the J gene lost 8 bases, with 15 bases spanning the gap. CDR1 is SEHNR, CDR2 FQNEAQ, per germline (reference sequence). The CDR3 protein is CASSVVEENGYTF. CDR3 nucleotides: TGTGCCAGCAGCGTAGTGGAGGAAAACGGCTACACCTTC.

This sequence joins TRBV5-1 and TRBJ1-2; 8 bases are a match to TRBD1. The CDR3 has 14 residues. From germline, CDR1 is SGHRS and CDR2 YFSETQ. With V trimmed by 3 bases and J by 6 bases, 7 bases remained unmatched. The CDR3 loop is CASSSGQGSDGYTF. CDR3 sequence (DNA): TGCGCCAGCAGCTCAGGACAGGGTAGTGATGGCTACACCTTC.

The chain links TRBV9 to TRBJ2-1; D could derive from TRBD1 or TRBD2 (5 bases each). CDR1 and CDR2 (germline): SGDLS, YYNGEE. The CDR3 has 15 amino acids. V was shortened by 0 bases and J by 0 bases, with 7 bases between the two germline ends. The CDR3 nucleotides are TGTGCCAGCAGCGTAGACGGGACCTCCTACAATGAGCAGTTCTTC. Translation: CASSVDGTSYNEQFF.

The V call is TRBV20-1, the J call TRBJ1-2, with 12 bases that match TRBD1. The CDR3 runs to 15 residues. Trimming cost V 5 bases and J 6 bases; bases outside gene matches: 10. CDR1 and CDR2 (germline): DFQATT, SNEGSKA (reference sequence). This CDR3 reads CSAGRDRGPRDGYTF. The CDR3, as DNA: TGCAGTGCTGGCCGGGACAGGGGGCCTCGGGATGGCTACACCTTC.

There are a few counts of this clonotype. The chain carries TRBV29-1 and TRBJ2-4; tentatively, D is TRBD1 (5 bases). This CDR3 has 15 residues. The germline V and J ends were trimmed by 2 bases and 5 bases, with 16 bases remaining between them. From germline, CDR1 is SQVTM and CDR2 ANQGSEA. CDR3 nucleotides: TGCAGCGTTGAACGGATAGGGGTTTTAGAAAACATTCAGTACTTC. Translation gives CSVERIGVLENIQYF.

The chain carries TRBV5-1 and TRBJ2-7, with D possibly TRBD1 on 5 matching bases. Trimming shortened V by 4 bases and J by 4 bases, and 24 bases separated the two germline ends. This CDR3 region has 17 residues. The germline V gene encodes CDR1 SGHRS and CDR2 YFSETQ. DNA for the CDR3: TGCGCCAGCAGCGAGGTCAGGGCGATAGAAATTGGTTACGAGCAGTACTTC. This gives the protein CASSEVRAIEIGYEQYF.

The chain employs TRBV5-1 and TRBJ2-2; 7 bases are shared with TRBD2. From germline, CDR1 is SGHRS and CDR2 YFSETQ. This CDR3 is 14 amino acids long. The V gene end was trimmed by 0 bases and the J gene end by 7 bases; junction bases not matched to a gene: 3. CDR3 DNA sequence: TGCGCCAGCAGCTTGGGACTAGCAGTCGGGGAGCTGTTTTTT. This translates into CASSLGLAVGELFF.

The CDR3 DNA is TGCAGTGCTAGGAAAGGGACAGGCCCAAATCAGCCCCAGCATTTT. Its translation is CSARKGTGPNQPQHF. The rearrangement links TRBV20-1 to TRBJ1-5, with 8 bases matching TRBD1. CDR1 and CDR2 (germline): DFQATT, SNEGSKA (reference sequence). The CDR3 consists of 15 residues. V shed 3 bases, J shed 4 bases, and the junction held 8 bases outside the gene matches.

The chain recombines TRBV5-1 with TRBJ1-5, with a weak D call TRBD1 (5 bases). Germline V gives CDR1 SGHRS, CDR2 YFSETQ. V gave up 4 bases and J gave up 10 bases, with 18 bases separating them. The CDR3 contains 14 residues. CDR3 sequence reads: CASSLGTDSGPQHF. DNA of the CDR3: TGCGCCAGCAGCCTTGGGACTGACAGCGGCCCCCAGCATTTT.

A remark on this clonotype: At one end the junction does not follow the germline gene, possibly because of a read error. Here the CDR3 reads CASSPEARGTDTQYF. CDR3 nucleotides: TGTGCCAGCAGTCCTGAGGCTAGAGGCACGGATACGCAGTATTTT. The chain is built from TRBV28 and TRBJ2-3; D is undetermined. The CDR3 contains 15 residues. Germline values: CDR1 MDHEN, CDR2 SYDVKM.

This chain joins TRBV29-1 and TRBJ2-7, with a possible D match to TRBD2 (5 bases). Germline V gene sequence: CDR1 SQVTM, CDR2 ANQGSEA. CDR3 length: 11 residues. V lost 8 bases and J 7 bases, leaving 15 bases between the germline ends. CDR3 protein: CSSRLGVEQYF. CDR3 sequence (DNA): TGCAGCTCACGACTGGGAGTTGAGCAGTACTTC.

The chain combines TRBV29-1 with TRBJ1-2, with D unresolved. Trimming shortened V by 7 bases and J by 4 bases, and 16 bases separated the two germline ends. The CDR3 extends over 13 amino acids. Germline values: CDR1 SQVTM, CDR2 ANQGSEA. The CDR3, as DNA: TGCAGCGCCGACCGACGGGGAAGCTATGGCTACACCTTC. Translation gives CSADRRGSYGYTF.

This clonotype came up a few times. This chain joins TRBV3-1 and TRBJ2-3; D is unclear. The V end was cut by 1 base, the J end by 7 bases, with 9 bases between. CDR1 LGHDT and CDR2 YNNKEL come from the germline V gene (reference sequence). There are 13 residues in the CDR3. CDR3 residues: CASSQGRPNTQYF. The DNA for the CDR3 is TGTGCCAGCAGCCAAGGCAGGCCTAATACGCAGTATTTT.

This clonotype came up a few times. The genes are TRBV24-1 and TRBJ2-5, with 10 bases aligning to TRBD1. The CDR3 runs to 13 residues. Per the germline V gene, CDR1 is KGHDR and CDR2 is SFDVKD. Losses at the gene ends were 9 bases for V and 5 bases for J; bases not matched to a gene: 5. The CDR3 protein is CATRQGAGETQYF. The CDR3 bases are TGTGCCACCCGACAGGGGGCGGGGGAGACCCAGTACTTC.

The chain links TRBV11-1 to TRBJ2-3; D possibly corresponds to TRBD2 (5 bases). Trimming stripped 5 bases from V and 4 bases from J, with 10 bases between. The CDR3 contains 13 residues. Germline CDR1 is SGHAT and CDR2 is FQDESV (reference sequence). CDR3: CASSDFGADTQYF. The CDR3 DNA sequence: TGTGCCAGCAGCGACTTCGGGGCAGATACGCAGTATTTT.

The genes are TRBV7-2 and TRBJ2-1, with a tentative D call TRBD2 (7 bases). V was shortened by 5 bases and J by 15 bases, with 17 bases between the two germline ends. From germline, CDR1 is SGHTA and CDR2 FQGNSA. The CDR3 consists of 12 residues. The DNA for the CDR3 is TGTGCCAGCAGCGTACAGGGACGGGGGGCGTTCTTC. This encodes CASSVQGRGAFF.